Below, 11 T cell receptor beta chains from the same sample are listed, as sequenced in a study of blood T cell repertoires in COVID-19. The method was immunoSEQ multiplex PCR; TCRdb's version includes in-frame clones alone and lacks a portion of them. The sample shows about 15,000 clones, about 86% of them seen only once. The sequencing sample was made of peripheral blood. Every receptor here comes from a human donor in a cohort sampled during active COVID-19.

The rearrangement uses TRBV20-1 and TRBJ2-1, with 8 bases fitting TRBD2. The CDR3 has 17 residues. V gave up 3 bases and J gave up 0 bases; unmatched junction bases: 10. Germline assignment: CDR1 DFQATT and CDR2 SNEGSKA (reference sequence). CDR3 sequence reads: CSASYGRTSNSYNEQFF. As DNA, the CDR3 is TGCAGTGCTAGTTACGGCCGGACTAGCAACTCCTACAATGAGCAGTTCTTC.

V and J are TRBV24-1 and TRBJ2-5, with 14 bases fitting TRBD2. The junction had 4 bases not matched to a gene; V was cut back by 3 bases and J by 5 bases. CDR1 KGHDR and CDR2 SFDVKD come from the germline V gene. The CDR3 has 16 amino acids. The CDR3 is CATSDGTSGRGETQYF. CDR3 nucleotide sequence: TGTGCCACCAGTGATGGGACTAGCGGGAGAGGCGAGACCCAGTACTTC.

The chain uses TRBV4-2 and TRBJ2-7; no clear D. In germline, CDR1 is LGHNA, CDR2 YNFKEQ. Trimming took 0 bases from V and 6 from J, leaving 15 bases between them. The CDR3 is made up of 15 amino acids. CDR3 DNA: TGTGCCAGCAGCCAAGAGGCTAACCGGGTTTCCGAGCAGTACTTC. Protein: CASSQEANRVSEQYF.

The chain joins TRBV25-1 to TRBJ2-5, with TRBD1 matching 8 bases. Unmatched junction bases numbered 4, after V lost 5 bases and J lost 5 bases. Germline V gives CDR1 MGHDK, CDR2 SYGVNS. The CDR3 extends over 13 amino acids. Written as DNA, the CDR3 is TGTGCCAGCAGTCAGGGGGCACGGGAGACCCAGTACTTC. Amino acids: CASSQGARETQYF.

The chain couples TRBV5-5 to TRBJ2-7; 7 bases align to TRBD1. With 4 bases clipped from V and 3 bases from J, the junction kept 4 bases outside the gene matches. CDR1 and CDR2 (germline): SGHKS, YYEKEE (reference sequence). This CDR3 region has 13 residues. CDR3 bases: TGTGCCAGCAGCCTGGGACAGAACTACGAGCAGTACTTC. Translated, it gives CASSLGQNYEQYF.

This clone was counted once. The CDR3 sequence: CSVRDLVDEQFF. The CDR3, as DNA: TGCAGCGTTCGGGACTTGGTCGATGAGCAGTTCTTC. The chain has TRBV29-1 and TRBJ2-1; TRBD2 might be the D (6 bases). From germline, CDR1 is SQVTM and CDR2 ANQGSEA. Trimming removed 5 bases at V and 8 bases at J, with 13 bases between. The CDR3 loop spans 12 amino acids.

This chain connects TRBV4-1 to TRBJ1-6; tentatively, D is TRBD1 (5 bases). V lost 0 bases to trimming and J lost 5 bases, with 8 bases between them. The CDR3 is 15 amino acids. Per germline, CDR1 MGHRA and CDR2 YSYEKL. The CDR3 nucleotides read TGCGCCAGCAGCCAAGACAGGGTCAATAATTCACCCCTCCACTTT. Its translation is CASSQDRVNNSPLHF.

The chain employs TRBV7-2 and TRBJ1-1; no definite D call. Germline V lookup: CDR1 SGHTA, CDR2 FQGNSA. The CDR3 sequence is 16 residues long. The V gene lost 5 bases and the J gene lost 0 bases, with 16 bases spanning the gap. CDR3 protein: CASSPEALWMNTEAFF. As DNA, the CDR3 is TGTGCCAGCAGCCCTGAGGCCCTGTGGATGAACACTGAAGCTTTCTTT.

The V gene is TRBV27, the J gene TRBJ1-3; TRBD1 might be the D (6 bases). Germline values: CDR1 MNHEY, CDR2 SMNVEV (reference sequence). Trimming pared 6 bases from V and 0 bases from J, leaving 12 bases between. The CDR3 consists of 15 residues. The CDR3 region is CASSRDRSSGNTIYF. CDR3 in DNA: TGTGCCAGCAGCCGCGACAGGTCCTCTGGAAACACCATATATTTT.

Only one count was recorded for this clone. The V and J genes are TRBV3-1 (or the pseudogene TRBV3-2) and TRBJ2-1; 14 nucleotides line up with TRBD2. V was pared by 4 bases and J by 3 bases, with 5 bases of the junction left unmatched. CDR1 is LGHDT, CDR2 YNNKEL, per germline (reference sequence). The CDR3 is made up of 17 amino acids. In DNA form, the CDR3 reads TGTGCCAGCAGCCTGGGGACTAGCGGGAGTGGCTACAATGAGCAGTTCTTC. It translates to CASSLGTSGSGYNEQFF.

V and J are TRBV3-1 (or the pseudogene TRBV3-2) and TRBJ2-7; TRBD1 agrees at 12 bases. The ends lost 5 bases at V and 1 base at J; junction bases unmatched: 6. CDR1 is LGHDT and CDR2 is YNNKEL in the germline V gene (reference sequence). CDR3 length: 16 amino acids. The CDR3 DNA reads as TGTGCCAGCAGCTCCGGGACAGGGGGCTTGTCCTACGAGCAGTACTTC. It codes for CASSSGTGGLSYEQYF.